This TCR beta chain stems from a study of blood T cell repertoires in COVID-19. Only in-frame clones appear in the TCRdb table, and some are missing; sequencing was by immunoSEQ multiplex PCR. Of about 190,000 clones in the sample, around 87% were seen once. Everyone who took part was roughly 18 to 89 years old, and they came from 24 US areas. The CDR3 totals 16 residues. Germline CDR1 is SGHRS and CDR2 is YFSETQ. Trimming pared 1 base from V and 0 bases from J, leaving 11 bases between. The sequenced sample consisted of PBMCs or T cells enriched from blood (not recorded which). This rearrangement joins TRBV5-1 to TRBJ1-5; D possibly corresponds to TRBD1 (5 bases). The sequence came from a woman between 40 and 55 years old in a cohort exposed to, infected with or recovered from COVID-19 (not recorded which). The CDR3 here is CASSLRQSYSNQPQHF. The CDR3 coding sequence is TGCGCCAGCAGCTTGAGACAGTCGTATAGCAATCAGCCCCAGCATTTT.